This passage covers 17 T cell receptor beta chains from one sample sequenced in a study of blood T cells in healthy people across ages. Then a second PCR, running roughly 6 to 11 cycles, was carried out with a sample-barcoded 5' primer and a J-beta primer mix. In TCRdb, the 5' RACE reads were re-called with MiXCR into one record per CDR3 protein. The sample shows hundreds of thousands of distinct CDR3 sequences, around 62% of them seen only once. Material for sequencing was blood. These receptors were taken from a man aged 30 to 45 in good health.

The V and J genes are TRBV6-2 or TRBV6-3 and TRBJ2-1; D perhaps matches TRBD1 (5 bases). The CDR3 is 15 amino acids. The germline gives CDR1 MNHEY, CDR2 SVGEGT. V lost 2 bases and J lost 9, with 17 bases in between. The CDR3 nucleotides are TGTGCCAGCAGTTACCTTGGGGCCAGGAGTAGTGAGCAGTTCTTC. Protein sequence: CASSYLGARSSEQFF.

The J gene is TRBJ2-3, the V gene TRBV20-1, with D perhaps TRBD2 (6 bases). Germline CDR1 reads DFQATT; CDR2 reads SNEGSKA (reference sequence). This CDR3 has 15 residues. With 5 bases removed from V and 0 bases from J, the gap between germline ends came to 15 bases. Here the CDR3 reads CSAQWRGRSTDTQYF. The DNA of the CDR3 is TGCAGTGCTCAGTGGCGGGGTAGGAGCACAGATACGCAGTATTTT.

V is TRBV20-1 and J is TRBJ2-3; 9 bases line up with TRBD2. The CDR3 spans 17 residues. V was clipped by 1 base and J by 2 bases; unmatched bases: 10. Germline values: CDR1 DFQATT, CDR2 SNEGSKA (reference sequence). DNA of the CDR3: TGCAGTGCTAGAGGGCCCGCTAGCGGGGTGTACACAGATACGCAGTATTTT. Translated: CSARGPASGVYTDTQYF.

The V call is TRBV7-9, the J call TRBJ2-7; weak D call: TRBD1 (5 bases). Trimming cost V 7 bases and J 3 bases, with 16 bases left between them. The V gene's germline CDR1 is SEHNR and CDR2 FQNEAQ (reference sequence). This CDR3 has 14 amino acids. The CDR3 coding sequence is TGTGCCAGCATCAAACAGGATTCCCTCTACGAGCAGTACTTC. As protein: CASIKQDSLYEQYF.

J is TRBJ2-1 and V is TRBV9; D is uncertain. The germline V and J ends were trimmed by 2 bases and 6 bases, with 12 bases remaining between them. The germline V gene encodes CDR1 SGDLS and CDR2 YYNGEE. The CDR3 length is 14 residues. This CDR3 is CASSVSGIGNEQFF. The CDR3 DNA sequence: TGTGCCAGCAGCGTCTCTGGGATCGGCAATGAGCAGTTCTTC.

This clonotype was observed a handful of times. CDR3 protein: CSARQSSGANVLTF. The CDR3 region has the DNA TGCAGTGCTAGGCAGTCCTCTGGGGCCAACGTCCTGACTTTC. The gene calls are TRBV20-1 and TRBJ2-6; D is uncertain. The germline CDR1 and CDR2 sequences are DFQATT and SNEGSKA (reference sequence). This CDR3 is built from 14 residues. V was cut by 3 bases and J by 0 bases, with 6 bases left in between.

The rearrangement uses TRBV9 and TRBJ1-6; TRBD1 might be the D (5 bases). The V end was cut by 0 bases, the J end by 8 bases, with 15 bases between. This CDR3 has 16 residues. The V gene's germline CDR1 is SGDLS and CDR2 YYNGEE. The chain's CDR3 is CASSVDVTGLDSPLHF. The CDR3 nucleotides read TGTGCCAGCAGCGTAGATGTGACGGGACTGGATTCACCCCTCCACTTT.

This clonotype was seen once. The chain uses TRBV5-4 and TRBJ2-4; 8 bases line up with TRBD1. This CDR3 is built from 13 residues. V dropped 4 bases and J dropped 8; count of bases not matched to a gene: 5. CDR1 and CDR2 (germline): SGHNT, YYREEE (reference sequence). The CDR3 DNA sequence: TGTGCCAGCAGCCGGACAGGGCGGGACATTCAGTACTTC. It translates to CASSRTGRDIQYF. The full variable domain, its missing parts supplied by reference TRBV5-4 and TRBJ2-4, is ETGVTQSPTHLIKTRGQQVTLRCSSQSGHNTVSWYQQALGQGPQFIFQYYREEENGRGNFPPRFSGLQFPNYSSELNVNALELDDSALYLCASSRTGRDIQYFGAGTRLSVL.

V usage is TRBV18 and J usage is TRBJ2-1; 11 positions agree with TRBD1. The CDR3 length is 15 residues. The germline V gene has CDR1 KGHSH and CDR2 LQKENI. V lost 4 bases, J lost 5 bases, and 4 bases stayed unmatched. CDR3 region: CASSHRDRGDNEQFF. The CDR3 bases are TGTGCCAGCTCACACCGGGACAGGGGGGACAATGAGCAGTTCTTC. The whole variable domain, filled in from reference TRBV18 and TRBJ2-1, reads NAGVMQNPRHLVRRRGQEARLRCSPMKGHSHVYWYRQLPEEGLKFMVYLQKENIIDESGMPKERFSAEFPKEGPSILRIQQVVRGDSAAYFCASSHRDRGDNEQFFGPGTRLTVL.

This chain's CDR3 is CASSQEDFTYEQYF. The CDR3 DNA is TGTGCCAGCAGCCAAGAGGACTTCACCTACGAGCAGTACTTC. V usage is TRBV4-2 and J usage is TRBJ2-7; maybe TRBD2 (5 bases). The CDR3 has 14 amino acids. Per germline, CDR1 LGHNA and CDR2 YNFKEQ. The ends were cut back, 0 bases at V and 2 bases at J, with 8 bases in the middle.

The chain has TRBV29-1 and TRBJ1-5; TRBD1 matches at 9 bases. The J segment lost 6 bases and the V segment lost 4 bases, leaving 4 bases of the junction unmatched. CDR1 and CDR2 from the germline V gene are SQVTM and ANQGSEA. The CDR3 runs 13 residues. The CDR3 DNA sequence: TGCAGCGTTGTCACAGGGGGCGGTCAGCCCCAGCATTTT. Its translation is CSVVTGGGQPQHF.

J is TRBJ1-2 and V is TRBV2; D is ambiguous. There are 13 residues in the CDR3. V was shortened by 2 bases and J by 3 bases, with 7 bases between the two germline ends. Germline assignment: CDR1 SNHLY and CDR2 FYNNEI. This CDR3 is CASSERRDYGYTF. CDR3 DNA: TGTGCCAGCAGTGAACGAAGAGACTATGGCTACACCTTC.

The gene calls are TRBV15 and TRBJ2-7, with TRBD1 identical over 7 bases. V was clipped by 1 base and J by 0 bases; unmatched bases: 3. This CDR3 comprises 15 residues. Germline CDR1 and CDR2: LNHNV and YYDKDF (reference sequence). CDR3 region: CATSRAGQASYEQYF. The CDR3 DNA is TGTGCCACCAGCAGAGCAGGACAGGCCTCCTACGAGCAGTACTTC.

The J gene is TRBJ2-7, the V gene TRBV5-1; D might be TRBD1 (6 bases). CDR1 is SGHRS and CDR2 is YFSETQ in the germline V gene. The length of the CDR3 is 16 residues. Trimming left V 4 bases short and J 0 bases short, with 17 bases between. The DNA for the CDR3 is TGCGCCAGCAGCCAAAGCACAGGGATGACCTCCTACGAGCAGTACTTC. As protein: CASSQSTGMTSYEQYF.

The gene calls are TRBV6-6 and TRBJ2-4; D may match TRBD1 or TRBD2 (5 bases each). Trimming took off 4 bases at V and 6 bases at J, with 7 bases between the two ends. CDR3 length: 12 amino acids. Looked up from germline, CDR1 is MNHNY and CDR2 is SVGAGI (reference sequence). The CDR3 nucleotides read TGTGCCAGCAGTTCCGGGACAAACATTCAGTACTTC. It yields the protein CASSSGTNIQYF.

The table lists this clonotype with a few counts. The chain has TRBV29-1 and TRBJ2-2; D is possibly TRBD1 (5 bases). From germline, CDR1 is SQVTM and CDR2 ANQGSEA. The V gene lost 4 bases and the J gene lost 6 bases, with 12 bases spanning the gap. The CDR3 is 13 amino acids. The CDR3 loop is CSVVVQGAGELFF. DNA of the CDR3: TGCAGCGTTGTAGTGCAGGGTGCCGGGGAGCTGTTTTTT.

The rearrangement uses TRBV15 and TRBJ1-1; 8 nucleotides align to TRBD1. This CDR3 has 15 residues. CDR1 is LNHNV, CDR2 YYDKDF, per germline (reference sequence). The junction had 7 bases not matched to a gene; V was cut back by 0 bases and J by 7 bases. CDR3 amino acids: CATSREIYRGGEAFF. CDR3 sequence (DNA): TGTGCCACCAGCAGAGAAATATACAGGGGGGGTGAAGCTTTCTTT.